This T cell receptor (beta chain) was retrieved from a study of cytotoxic CD8 clonotypes in ibrutinib-treated CLL. Genomic DNA (around 2 micrograms) was obtained from cryopreserved PBMCs for construction of TCR beta libraries. Measured with immunoSEQ multiplex PCR; TCRdb has only the in-frame clones, and not every one. The profile shows about 140,000 clones, about 75% of them singletons. V was clipped by 3 bases and J by 7 bases, with 15 bases between them. Germline CDR1 and CDR2: SGHTA and FQGNSA. This CDR3 is built from 14 residues. The rearrangement uses TRBV7-2 and TRBJ1-2; no firm D call. The sample consisted of PBMCs, taken after 24 months of ibrutinib treatment. This receptor was identified in a human donor with chronic lymphocytic leukemia. CDR3: CASSLGFEVRGYTF. CDR3 nucleotides: TGTGCCAGCAGCTTGGGGTTCGAGGTGCGTGGCTACACCTTC.